This T cell receptor (beta chain) was recovered during a study of blood T cell repertoires in COVID-19. V lost 0 bases and J lost 3, with 12 bases in between. This CDR3 contains 15 residues. Germline loops: CDR1 GTSNPN, CDR2 SVGIG (reference sequence). Clones were sequenced by immunoSEQ multiplex PCR, and TCRdb holds only the in-frame ones, with some missing. Here the sample spans about 170,000 clones, roughly nine tenths being singletons. The chain joins TRBV30 to TRBJ1-5; TRBD1 might be the D (5 bases). This clonotype was sampled from a woman in her sixties with COVID-19, enrolled during active disease. The source material was peripheral blood. CDR3 bases: TGTGCCTGGAGTGTAAGGGGTGGCCTCAATCAGCCCCAGCATTTT. Its translation: CAWSVRGGLNQPQHF.